This T cell receptor (beta chain) is from a study of blood T cells in healthy people across ages. Study results and limitations: The long-lived group displayed more naive CD4+ cells, plus higher diversity, than the aged donors did. There was a strong correlation between TCR beta diversity and naive T cell percentage.

Isolating PBMCs gave at least 6.5 million of these cells per sample. Points on this clonotype: Antigen: not known.

Germline CDR1 is MNHNS and CDR2 is SASEGT. V lost 10 bases to trimming and J lost 4 bases, with 19 bases between them. CDR3 size: 15 residues. A second about 7 to 12 cycle PCR used barcoded and J-beta primers. TCRdb independently ran MiXCR on the 5' RACE reads; one entry per CDR3 protein. The table records 650,000 to 800,000 distinct CDR3 sequences, around 42% of them present only once. Input material: blood. The chain combines TRBV6-1 with TRBJ1-4; unclear D gene. The receptor comes from a man in his 60s in good health. The CDR3 loop reads CATQREQKHNEKLFF. The CDR3 nucleotides are TGTGCCACCCAACGAGAGCAAAAACATAATGAAAAACTGTTTTTT.